The T cell receptor (beta chain) described here comes from a study of blood T cell repertoires in COVID-19. As handled by the study authors: Counts of nucleated cells, estimated from reference gene primer amplification, were obtained. Generated by immunoSEQ multiplex PCR, the TCRdb table keeps only in-frame clones and is missing some. The V and J calls and clone size were taken over from that table, and D and trimming were inferred from the DNA. The table lists more than 85,000 clones, 90% of them singletons. This CDR3 contains 13 residues. Germline V gene lookup returns CDR1 WSHSY and CDR2 SAAADI. V was trimmed by 2 bases and J by 0 bases, leaving 4 bases between them.

The chain is built from TRBV10-2 and TRBJ1-1, with D uncertain. The sample comprised peripheral blood. This clonotype was sampled from a man in his sixties with acute or convalescent COVID-19. CDR3 in amino acids: CASSETVNTEAFF. The CDR3 nucleotides read TGCGCCAGCAGTGAGACAGTGAACACTGAAGCTTTCTTT.